This paragraph covers one TCR beta chain sequence. Its antigen is still unknown. Base qualities are missing; no much larger clone stands one base away. Library creation used multiplex PCR. Instrument used: Illumina HiSeq 4000. CDR3 regions were amplified by Arm-PCR with iRepertoire HTBI primers to construct TCR beta libraries. PCR products were gel purified before sequencing. The authors' pipeline ran thus. Gene usage analysis of CDR3 amino acid clonotypes used the 62 TRBV and 14 TRBJ segments found across samples. COPE and FqMerger were used to merge filtered high-quality paired reads into contigs. Contigs were aligned with BLAST to IMGT TRBV, TRBD and TRBJ reference genes, and CDR3 was defined per IMGT. Any clonotype with a frequency above 0.1% was counted as a highly expanded clone. Shannon entropy was used to measure repertoire diversity, and the Gini coefficient was used to measure V-J evenness. Public clonotypes were defined as clonotypes shared by more than one individual. In TCRdb, the public reads were trimmed at Q25 with fastp and aligned with MiXCR, with productive beta chains retained. Rows are combined by CDR3 protein, so each entry shows the most common genes and DNA. For this entry, the V and J calls and clone size follow TCRdb and not the study's own pipeline. Here the sample has 310,000 or so distinct CDR3 sequences; around 20% occur a single time. The ten largest clones represent 29% of the sample.

This sample was taken from a study of regulatory T cells in long-lasting Graves disease (dated by TCRdb to the early 2020s). In the study overall: Persistent Graves' disease was defined as antithyroid drug treatment for over 5 years with persistently positive TSH receptor autoantibodies. Persistent Graves' disease patients were compared with newly diagnosed Graves' disease patients by peripheral blood TCR sequencing and RNA sequencing. The study was registered as a clinical trial and conducted in China. A total of 35 or so samples underwent TCR sequencing: some 13 from persistent and approximately 20 from newly diagnosed Graves' disease patients. Antithyroid drugs had been taken for 8.5 to 12 years on average by persistent Graves' disease patients in the clinical cohort.

CDR1 is given as SEHNR and CDR2 as FQNEAQ, both from the germline V gene (reference sequence). The CDR3 runs 15 residues from the cysteine to the phenylalanine. The CDR3 DNA has 45 bases and is translated from base 1. V was cut back by 3 bases and J by 4 bases, leaving a gap of 15 bases between them. The time point label here, explained by the study, means: persistent/refractory GD, antithyroid drugs over 5 years with positive TRAb. RNA was extracted from PBMCs in TRIzol for both TCR sequencing and RNA sequencing. The diagnosis of Graves' disease followed American Thyroid Association guidelines. Recruitment of patients was carried out at an endocrinology department in Xi'an, China. Each patient gave approximately 9.7 milliliters of peripheral blood, collected in an EDTA anticoagulant tube. Ficoll Paque Plus density gradient separation was used to isolate PBMCs, and no further T cell sorting was done. RNA quality was checked with an Agilent 2100 Bioanalyzer and agarose gel, and concentration with a NanoDrop 2000.

The investigation overall reported the following: Persistent Graves' disease patients showed lower TCR Shannon entropy and fewer highly expanded clones than newly diagnosed patients, suggesting clonal expansion. The study examined only peripheral blood because the primary lesion, thyroid tissue, could not be accessed. Persistent patients shared more public clonotypes among themselves (around 2,500) than newly diagnosed patients did (approximately 870). TRBV28, TRBJ1-2 and TRBJ2-5 were preferentially used in persistent disease, while TRBV20-1 and TRBJ2-1 were favored in newly diagnosed disease. As a limitation, the authors acknowledged that the small sample size may reduce accuracy. Sequencing and analysis were limited to the TCR beta chain.

The V gene is TRBV7-9 and the J gene is TRBJ2-5; perhaps TRBD1 is the D gene, with 6 bases matching. The material was peripheral blood mononuclear cells (PBMCs), obtained when the disease was refractory, from a patient treated with antithyroid drugs. This clonotype was obtained from a female donor with Graves disease. The DNA is TGTGCCAGCAGCTTGATCCAGGGGCTGGGAGAGACCCAGTACTTC. Its product reads: CASSLIQGLGETQYF. The variable domain in full, with residues beyond the CDR3 obtained from the reference TRBV7-9 and TRBJ2-5 genes, is DTGVSQNPRHKITKRGQNVTFRCDPISEHNRLYWYRQTLGQGPEFLTYFQNEAQLEKSRLLSDRFSAERPKGSFSTLEIQRTEQGDSAMYLCASSLIQGLGETQYFGPGTRLLVL.